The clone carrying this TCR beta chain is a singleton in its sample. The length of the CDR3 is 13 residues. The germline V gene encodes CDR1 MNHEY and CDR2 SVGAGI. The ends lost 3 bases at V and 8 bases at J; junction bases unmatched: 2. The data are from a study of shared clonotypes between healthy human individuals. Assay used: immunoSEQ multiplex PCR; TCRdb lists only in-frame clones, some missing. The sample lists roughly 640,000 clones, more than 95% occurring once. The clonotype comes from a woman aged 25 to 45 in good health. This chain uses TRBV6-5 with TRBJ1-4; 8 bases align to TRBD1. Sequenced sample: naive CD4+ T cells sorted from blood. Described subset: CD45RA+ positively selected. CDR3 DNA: TGTGCCAGCAGTTATACAGGGGGGGAAAAACTGTTTTTT. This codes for CASSYTGGEKLFF.